This T cell receptor (beta chain) emerged from a study of blood T cell repertoires in COVID-19. As for the study in general: Samples came from the United States, Italy and Spain, spanning acute and convalescent COVID-19. T cells, B-cell-depleted T cells, or PBMCs provided the cDNA or gDNA that served as material.

Study members were between roughly 18 and 100 years old and lived in 25 or so US regions. Cohort assignment relied on participant-reported clinical history. Profiled with immunoSEQ multiplex PCR; TCRdb holds only in-frame clones, not every one. Seen here are around 160,000 clones, less than 90% observed once, and the top ten hold 4.5% to 6%. The sequencing input was PBMCs or T cells enriched from blood (not recorded which). The TCR sequence derives from a woman aged 45-60 years who had been exposed to COVID-19.

The DNA of the CDR3 is TGTGCCAGCAGCCGAGGGACTAGCGGGGGGCGATACAATGAGCAGTTCTTC. This sequence encodes CASSRGTSGGRYNEQFF. The chain joins TRBV7-8 to TRBJ2-1; 15 positions match TRBD2. The V segment lost 5 bases and the J segment 4 bases; nucleotides outside the gene matches: 6. There are 17 residues in the CDR3. Germline lookup yields CDR1 SGHVS and CDR2 FQNEAQ. The full variable domain, with the rest looked up from reference TRBV7-8 and TRBJ2-1, is GAGVSQSPRYKVAKRGQDVALRCDPISGHVSLFWYQQALGQGPEFLTYFQNEAQLDKSGLPSDRFFAERPEGSVSTLKIQRTQQEDSAVYLCASSRGTSGGRYNEQFFGPGTRLTVL.